The 18 T cell receptor beta chains below come from one sample, sequenced in a study of shared clonotypes between healthy human individuals. TCRdb's table, derived via immunoSEQ multiplex PCR, lists solely in-frame clones and lacks some. Among roughly 2,000,000 clones listed, approximately 92% were seen once. CD8 cells regarded as naive lacked CD45RO, were positively chosen for CCR7, and omitted terminally differentiated effector memory CD45RA+ cells. The specimen sequenced was naive CD8+ T cells from PBMCs. Every receptor here comes from a man aged 18 to 29 in good health. Some clones in this sample may be carry-over from other donors' samples.

A note on this clone: A read error may account for a junction end that differs from germline. The chain joins TRBV2 to TRBJ1-2, with a tentative D call TRBD1 (5 bases). Germline V gene data show CDR1 as SNHLY and CDR2 as FYNNEI. The length of the CDR3 is 14 residues. DNA for the CDR3: TGTGCCAGCGGGGCGCTGGTCACCTACTATGGGTACACCTTC. Protein sequence: CASGALVTYYGYTF.

The V and J genes are TRBV9 and TRBJ2-1; TRBD2 aligns across 16 bases. The CDR3 is made up of 15 amino acids. Germline loops: CDR1 SGDLS, CDR2 YYNGEE. Trimming took 4 bases from V and 8 from J; bases not matched to a gene: 3. CDR3 loop: CASSQGLAGGDEQFF. In DNA, the CDR3 is TGTGCCAGCAGCCAGGGACTAGCGGGAGGGGATGAGCAGTTCTTC.

In the case of this clone: The same CDR3 arises from other DNA sequences in this sample as well. This chain's CDR3 is CAISLGNEQFF. CDR3 DNA: TGTGCCATCAGCCTGGGCAATGAGCAGTTCTTC. The chain carries TRBV10-3 and TRBJ2-1; D is undetermined. The length of the CDR3 is 11 residues. Germline V gives CDR1 ENHRY, CDR2 SYGVKD. V dropped 6 bases and J dropped 6 bases, with 6 bases sitting between them.

V and J are TRBV29-1 and TRBJ2-2, with unresolved D. Germline CDR1 is SQVTM and CDR2 is ANQGSEA. This CDR3 is built from 11 residues. V shed 7 bases and J shed 4 bases, with 7 bases lying between them. CDR3 in DNA: TGCAGCGCTGACCGCACCGGGGAGCTGTTTTTT. It encodes CSADRTGELFF.

This sequence joins TRBV15 and TRBJ1-1, with D unresolved. Germline loops: CDR1 LNHNV, CDR2 YYDKDF (reference sequence). V was clipped by 1 base and J by 1 base, with 10 bases between them. There are 15 residues in the CDR3. The CDR3 loop reads CATSRAEEPNTEAFF. The CDR3, as DNA: TGTGCCACCAGCAGAGCTGAGGAACCGAACACTGAAGCTTTCTTT.

This chain links TRBV27 with TRBJ2-3, with 8 bases matching TRBD2. There are 19 residues in the CDR3. V dropped 5 bases and J dropped 0; count of bases not matched to a gene: 16. CDR1 is MNHEY and CDR2 is SMNVEV in the germline V gene (reference sequence). The CDR3 DNA reads TGTGCCAGCAGTCCCCAGGGTGCTAGCGGGTTCTATAGCACAGATACGCAGTATTTT. Protein product: CASSPQGASGFYSTDTQYF.

The CDR3 DNA reads TGTGCCAGCAGCTTAGGTCCAGGAGCAACGGTATCCTACGAGCAGTACTTC. It is translated as CASSLGPGATVSYEQYF. This chain joins TRBV13 and TRBJ2-7, with unresolved D. Per the germline V gene, CDR1 is PRHDT and CDR2 is FYEKMQ (reference sequence). The length of the CDR3 is 17 residues. Trimming stripped 0 bases from V and 1 base from J, with 16 bases between.

The chain joins TRBV4-2 to TRBJ2-5; no clear D gene. V lost 0 bases and J 4 bases, leaving 9 bases between the germline ends. This CDR3 has 14 amino acids. Germline V gene lookup returns CDR1 LGHNA and CDR2 YNFKEQ. The CDR3 sequence is CASSQEAFSETQYF. DNA of the CDR3: TGTGCCAGCAGCCAAGAGGCCTTTTCAGAGACCCAGTACTTC.

The chain has TRBV15 and TRBJ2-1; 9 bases fit TRBD1. Germline V gene sequence: CDR1 LNHNV, CDR2 YYDKDF (reference sequence). The V gene end was trimmed by 0 bases and the J gene end by 7 bases; junction bases not matched to a gene: 13. The CDR3 is made up of 18 amino acids. DNA of the CDR3: TGTGCCACCAGCAGAGATCGCAGGGACAGGGTATCGGATAATGAGCAGTTCTTC. Its translation: CATSRDRRDRVSDNEQFF.

The chain's CDR3 is CAIRDPAVPGELFF. The CDR3 DNA sequence: TGTGCCATCCGGGACCCGGCGGTCCCCGGGGAGCTGTTTTTT. The chain uses TRBV10-3 and TRBJ2-2; D is tentatively TRBD1 or TRBD2 (5 bases each). Germline CDR1 reads ENHRY; CDR2 reads SYGVKD. Deletions cut 8 bases from V and 6 bases from J, with 16 bases between. The length of the CDR3 is 14 residues.

The V gene is TRBV11-2, the J gene TRBJ2-4, with TRBD2 as a possible D gene (6 bases). The ends were cut back, 5 bases at V and 6 bases at J, with 17 bases in the middle. This CDR3 is built from 15 residues. Germline V lookup: CDR1 SGHAT, CDR2 FQNNGV. The CDR3 sequence: CASSTIPQGGNIQYF. Here the CDR3 DNA reads TGTGCCAGCAGCACCATCCCGCAGGGAGGAAACATTCAGTACTTC.

The CDR3 protein is CASSLSGTGAVERELFF. DNA for the CDR3: TGTGCCAGCAGTTTATCCGGGACAGGGGCCGTTGAGAGGGAGCTGTTTTTT. The chain links TRBV27 to TRBJ2-2, with 10 bases identical to TRBD1. CDR1 MNHEY and CDR2 SMNVEV come from the germline V gene (reference sequence). This CDR3 is 17 amino acids long. J gave up 9 bases and V 0 bases, and 10 bases lay outside the gene matches.

The V and J genes are TRBV9 and TRBJ2-1; 7 positions agree with TRBD2. Trimming at V came to 4 bases and at J to 3 bases, leaving 10 bases not matched to a gene. Germline V lookup: CDR1 SGDLS, CDR2 YYNGEE. The CDR3 runs to 16 residues. The CDR3 sequence is CASSSSLRENYNEQFF. The CDR3 nucleotides read TGTGCCAGCAGCTCAAGTTTGCGGGAGAACTACAATGAGCAGTTCTTC.

The chain joins TRBV19 to TRBJ1-2; D gene ambiguous. The CDR3 has 16 residues. The germline V gene encodes CDR1 LNHDA and CDR2 SQIVND (reference sequence). The V end lost 1 base, the J end lost 3 bases, and 15 bases lay between the germline ends. The CDR3 DNA reads as TGTGCCAGTAGTATAGTTCGTCAGAATCTTGACTATGGCTACACCTTC. This sequence encodes CASSIVRQNLDYGYTF.

The gene calls are TRBV25-1 and TRBJ2-1; 9 nucleotides agree with TRBD2. The ends lost 3 bases at V and 6 bases at J; junction bases unmatched: 6. The CDR3 has 15 amino acids. The germline CDR1 and CDR2 sequences are MGHDK and SYGVNS. The CDR3, as DNA: TGTGCCAGCAGTGACGGGACTAGCCTCCCCAATGAGCAGTTCTTC. Its translation is CASSDGTSLPNEQFF. The whole variable domain, filled in from reference TRBV25-1 and TRBJ2-1, reads EADIYQTPRYLVIGTGKKITLECSQTMGHDKMYWYQQDPGMELHLIHYSYGVNSTEKGDLSSESTVSRIRTEHFPLTLESARPSHTSQYLCASSDGTSLPNEQFFGPGTRLTVL.

The chain recombines TRBV19 with TRBJ2-1; perhaps TRBD2 as D (5 bases). The CDR3 runs to 13 residues. Germline lookup yields CDR1 LNHDA and CDR2 SQIVND (reference sequence). V lost 1 base to trimming and J lost 6 bases, with 7 bases between them. The CDR3 is CASSIGGPNEQFF. The CDR3, as DNA: TGTGCCAGTAGTATAGGCGGGCCCAATGAGCAGTTCTTC. The full variable domain, rest sourced from reference TRBV19 and TRBJ2-1, is DGGITQSPKYLFRKEGQNVTLSCEQNLNHDAMYWYRQDPGQGLRLIYYSQIVNDFQKGDIAEGYSVSREKKESFPLTVTSAQKNPTAFYLCASSIGGPNEQFFGPGTRLTVL.

Comment on this clone: Other DNA sequences in the sample encode the same CDR3. The gene calls are TRBV9 and TRBJ1-1, with D tentatively TRBD1 (5 bases). Germline V gene sequence: CDR1 SGDLS, CDR2 YYNGEE. The CDR3 loop spans 15 amino acids. V was pared by 0 bases and J by 1 base, with 10 bases between. CDR3 DNA: TGTGCCAGCAGCGTAGGTCCGGGGACGAACACTGAAGCTTTCTTT. It translates to CASSVGPGTNTEAFF.

J is TRBJ2-1 and V is TRBV5-6; tentatively, D is TRBD1 or TRBD2 (5 bases each). Germline assignment: CDR1 SGHDT and CDR2 YYEEEE. The CDR3 is 16 residues long. V was shortened by 4 bases and J by 3 bases, with 17 bases between the two germline ends. CDR3 sequence (DNA): TGTGCCAGCAGCCTGAGGGGCGGGTCAAGCTACAATGAGCAGTTCTTC. Amino acid sequence: CASSLRGGSSYNEQFF.